A selection of T cell receptor beta chains follows, all from one sample in a study of T cells after yellow fever vaccination. TCRdb reprocessed the 5' RACE reads via MiXCR and lists one record per CDR3 protein. The sample records roughly 340,000 distinct CDR3 sequences, over 8% being singletons. Sample: PBMCs, taken on the day of the first yellow fever vaccination. These receptors were taken from a man aged 18 to 29 who received the YFV17D yellow fever vaccine. CDR3s include the opening cysteine and the closing phenylalanine or tryptophan. A D gene is named only where the DNA matches it firmly. Rows give clone size only sometimes, using once, few, many, or a class for an expanded clone.

>NA|TRBV6-6|NA|TRBJ1-5
TGTGCCAGCAGTGACATCCTTGGTCAGCCCCAGCATTTT
CASSDILGQPQHF
>few|TRBV6-1|TRBD2|TRBJ2-1
TGTGCCAGCACGGGGGGGACGTACAATGAGCAGTTCTTC
CASTGGTYNEQFF
>many|TRBV20-1|NA|TRBJ1-5
TGCAGTGCTAGGAGGAACGCATGGCCTCAGCCCCAGCATTTT
CSARRNAWPQPQHF
>NA|TRBV10-3|TRBD2|TRBJ2-7
TGTGCCATCGGGGCTAGCGGGGGGGCCGACGAGCAGTACTTC
CAIGASGGADEQYF
>NA|TRBV5-1|NA|TRBJ2-5
TGCGCCAGCAGCTTGTTAGGTGACTCGGAGACCCAGTACTTC
CASSLLGDSETQYF
>many|TRBV25-1|TRBD2|TRBJ2-3
TGTGCCAGCAGCCCCCTTCTAGCGGCTAGCACAGATACGCAGTATTTT
CASSPLLAASTDTQYF
>NA|TRBV19|TRBD2|TRBJ2-1
TGTGCCAGTAGTATAAGGGGGACTAGCGGGGGGAACAATGAGCAGTTCTTC
CASSIRGTSGGNNEQFF
>few|TRBV7-2|NA|TRBJ1-4
TGTGCCAGCACCACGGGACACAGCGGTGAAAAACTGTTTTTT
CASTTGHSGEKLFF
>NA|TRBV6-1|TRBD1|TRBJ1-1
TGTGCCAGCAAATTCACCCGGGACAGCACTGAAGCTTTCTTT
CASKFTRDSTEAFF
>NA|TRBV20-1|NA|TRBJ2-5
TGCAGTGCCGCTTCTCTCCTGGAGACCCAGTACTTC
CSAASLLETQYF
>few|TRBV10-3|NA|TRBJ1-2
TGTGCCATCACCCGGGAGGGTCAGGGCTATGGCTACACCTTC
CAITREGQGYGYTF
>NA|TRBV30|NA|TRBJ2-7
TGTGCCTGGAGTGCGGGGCAGGGGCTGTACGAGCAGTACTTC
CAWSAGQGLYEQYF
>NA|TRBV7-2|NA|TRBJ2-5
TGTGCCAGCAGCTTGTATACAGGGTCCCTCCTCCAAGAGACCCAGTACTTC
CASSLYTGSLLQETQYF
>NA|TRBV27|NA|TRBJ1-2
TGTGCCAGCAGCCACAGGAGGGACTATGGCTACACCTTC
CASSHRRDYGYTF
>NA|TRBV6-1|TRBD1|TRBJ1-2
TGTGCCAGCAGTGGGGCCGGGACAGGGGACTATGGCTACACCTTC
CASSGAGTGDYGYTF
>once|TRBV2|NA|TRBJ2-1
TGTGGCAGCAGTTACAATCCCCGAGGGGTCGAAGGGGGACGTTCGGATGAGCAGTTCTTC
CGSSYNPRGVEGGRSDEQFF